The T cell receptor beta chain under discussion was sequenced for a study of blood T cell repertoires in COVID-19. The repertoire was sequenced with immunoSEQ multiplex PCR; TCRdb's copy has only in-frame clones and lacks some. The data contain some 96,000 clones, about 86% of them singletons. The source material was peripheral blood. The receptor's source is a human donor in a cohort sampled during active COVID-19.

The CDR3 bases are TGTGCCAGCAGCTTAGCGGCGACAGGGGAGACCCAGTACTTC. Protein: CASSLAATGETQYF. The chain recombines TRBV7-9 with TRBJ2-5; TRBD1 matches at 7 bases. Germline V lookup: CDR1 SEHNR, CDR2 FQNEAQ (reference sequence). V lost 0 bases, J lost 5 bases, and 3 bases stayed unmatched. There are 14 residues in the CDR3.